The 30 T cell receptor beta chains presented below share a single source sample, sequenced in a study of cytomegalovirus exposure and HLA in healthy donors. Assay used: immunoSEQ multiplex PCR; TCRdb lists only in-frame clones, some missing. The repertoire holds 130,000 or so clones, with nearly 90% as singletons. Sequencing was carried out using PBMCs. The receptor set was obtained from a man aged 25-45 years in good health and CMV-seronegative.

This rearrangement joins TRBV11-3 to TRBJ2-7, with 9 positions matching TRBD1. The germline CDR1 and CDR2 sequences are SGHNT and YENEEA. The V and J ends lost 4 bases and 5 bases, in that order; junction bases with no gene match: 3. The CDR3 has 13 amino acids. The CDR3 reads CASSYGTGNEQYF. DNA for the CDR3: TGTGCCAGCAGCTATGGGACAGGGAACGAGCAGTACTTC.

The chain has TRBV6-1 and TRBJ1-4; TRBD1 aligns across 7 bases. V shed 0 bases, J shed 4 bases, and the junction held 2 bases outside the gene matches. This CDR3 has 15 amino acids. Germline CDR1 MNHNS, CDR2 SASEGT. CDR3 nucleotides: TGTGCCAGCAGTGAAGCTCAGGGGGGTAATGAAAAACTGTTTTTT. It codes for CASSEAQGGNEKLFF.

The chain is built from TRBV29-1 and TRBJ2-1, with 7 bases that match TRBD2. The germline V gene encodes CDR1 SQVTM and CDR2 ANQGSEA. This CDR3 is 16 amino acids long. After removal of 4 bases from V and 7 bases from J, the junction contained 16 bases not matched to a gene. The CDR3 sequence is CSVGGGHPPSPNEQFF. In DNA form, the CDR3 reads TGCAGCGTTGGGGGAGGGCACCCCCCGAGCCCGAATGAGCAGTTCTTC.

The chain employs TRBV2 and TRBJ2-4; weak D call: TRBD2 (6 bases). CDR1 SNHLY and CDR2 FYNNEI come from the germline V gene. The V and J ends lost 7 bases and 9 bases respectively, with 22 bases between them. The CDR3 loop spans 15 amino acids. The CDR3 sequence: CASIFLGGVGGIQYF. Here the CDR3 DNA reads TGTGCCAGCATATTCCTCGGGGGAGTTGGTGGCATTCAGTACTTC.

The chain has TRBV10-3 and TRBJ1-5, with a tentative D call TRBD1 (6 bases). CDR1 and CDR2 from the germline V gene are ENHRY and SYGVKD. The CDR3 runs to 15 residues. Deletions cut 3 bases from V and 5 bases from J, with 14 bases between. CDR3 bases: TGTGCCATCAGTGACGGGGTGGGGGGGCATCAGCCCCAGCATTTT. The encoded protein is CAISDGVGGHQPQHF.

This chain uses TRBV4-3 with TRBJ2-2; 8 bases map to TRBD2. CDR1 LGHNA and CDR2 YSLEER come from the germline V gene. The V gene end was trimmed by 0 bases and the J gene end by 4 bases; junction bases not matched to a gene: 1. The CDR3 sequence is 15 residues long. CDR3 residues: CASSQDSGVTGELFF. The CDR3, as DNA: TGCGCCAGCAGCCAAGATAGCGGGGTCACCGGGGAGCTGTTTTTT.

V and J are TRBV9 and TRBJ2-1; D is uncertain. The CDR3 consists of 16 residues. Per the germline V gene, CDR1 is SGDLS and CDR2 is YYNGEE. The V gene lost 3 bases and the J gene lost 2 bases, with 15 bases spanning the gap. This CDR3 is CASSDTRHRAYNEQFF. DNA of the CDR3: TGTGCCAGCAGCGATACCCGACACAGAGCCTACAATGAGCAGTTCTTC.

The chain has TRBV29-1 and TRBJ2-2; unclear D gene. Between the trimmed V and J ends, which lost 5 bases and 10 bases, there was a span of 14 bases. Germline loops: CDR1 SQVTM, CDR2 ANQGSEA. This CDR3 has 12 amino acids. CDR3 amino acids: CSVYERGPELFF. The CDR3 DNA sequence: TGCAGCGTTTATGAGCGAGGTCCGGAGCTGTTTTTT.

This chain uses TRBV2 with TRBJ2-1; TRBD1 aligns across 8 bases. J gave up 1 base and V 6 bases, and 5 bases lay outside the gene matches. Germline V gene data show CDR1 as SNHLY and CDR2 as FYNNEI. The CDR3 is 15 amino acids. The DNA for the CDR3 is TGTGCCAGCAGCGGAGACAGGGGATCCTACAATGAGCAGTTCTTC. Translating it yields CASSGDRGSYNEQFF.

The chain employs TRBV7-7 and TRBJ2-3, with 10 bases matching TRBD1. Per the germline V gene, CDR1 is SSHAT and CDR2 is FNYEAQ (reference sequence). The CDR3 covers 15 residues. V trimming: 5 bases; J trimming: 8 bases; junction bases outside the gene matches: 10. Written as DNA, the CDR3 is TGTGCCAGCAGCCCCGGGACAGGGGAGAGAGGTACGCAGTATTTT. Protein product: CASSPGTGERGTQYF.

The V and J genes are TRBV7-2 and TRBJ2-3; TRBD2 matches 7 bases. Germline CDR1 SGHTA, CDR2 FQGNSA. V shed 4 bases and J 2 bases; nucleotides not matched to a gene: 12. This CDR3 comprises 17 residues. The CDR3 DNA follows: TGTGCCAGCAGCTCTGCAGCGGGGCAACCAACCACAGATACGCAGTATTTT. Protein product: CASSSAAGQPTTDTQYF.

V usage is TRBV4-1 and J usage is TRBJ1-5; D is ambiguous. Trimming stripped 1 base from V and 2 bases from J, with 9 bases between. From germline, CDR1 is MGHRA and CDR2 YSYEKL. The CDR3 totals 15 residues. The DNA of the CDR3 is TGCGCCAGCAGCCAAGTCCGGTCGGGCAATCAGCCCCAGCATTTT. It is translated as CASSQVRSGNQPQHF.

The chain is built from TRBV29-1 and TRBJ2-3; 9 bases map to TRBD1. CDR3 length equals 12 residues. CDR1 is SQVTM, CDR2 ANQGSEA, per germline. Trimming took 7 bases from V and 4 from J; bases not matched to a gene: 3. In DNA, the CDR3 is TGCAGCGCCGGACAGGGGCCAGATACGCAGTATTTT. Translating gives CSAGQGPDTQYF.

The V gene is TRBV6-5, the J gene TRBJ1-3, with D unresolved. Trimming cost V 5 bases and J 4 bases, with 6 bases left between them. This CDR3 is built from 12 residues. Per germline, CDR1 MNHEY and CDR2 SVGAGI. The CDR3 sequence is CASSPRGNTIYF. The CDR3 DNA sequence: TGTGCCAGCAGTCCCAGGGGAAACACCATATATTTT.

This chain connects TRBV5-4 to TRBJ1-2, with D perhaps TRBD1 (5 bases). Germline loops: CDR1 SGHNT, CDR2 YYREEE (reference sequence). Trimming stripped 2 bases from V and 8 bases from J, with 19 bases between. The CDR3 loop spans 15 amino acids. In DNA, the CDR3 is TGTGCCAGCAGCTTAAGGGACTTGGGGGGAAAAGGCTACACCTTC. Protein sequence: CASSLRDLGGKGYTF.

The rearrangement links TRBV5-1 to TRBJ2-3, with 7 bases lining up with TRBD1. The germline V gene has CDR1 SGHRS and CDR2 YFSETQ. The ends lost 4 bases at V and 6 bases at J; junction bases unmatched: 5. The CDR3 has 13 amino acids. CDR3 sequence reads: CASSGTGEDTQYF. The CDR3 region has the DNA TGCGCCAGCAGCGGAACAGGGGAGGATACGCAGTATTTT.

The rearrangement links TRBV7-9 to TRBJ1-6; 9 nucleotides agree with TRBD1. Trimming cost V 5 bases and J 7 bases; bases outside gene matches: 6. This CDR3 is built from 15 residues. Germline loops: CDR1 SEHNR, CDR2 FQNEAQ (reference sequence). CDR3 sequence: CASSERQGVNSPLHF. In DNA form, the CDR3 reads TGTGCCAGCAGCGAACGACAGGGGGTAAATTCACCCCTCCACTTT.

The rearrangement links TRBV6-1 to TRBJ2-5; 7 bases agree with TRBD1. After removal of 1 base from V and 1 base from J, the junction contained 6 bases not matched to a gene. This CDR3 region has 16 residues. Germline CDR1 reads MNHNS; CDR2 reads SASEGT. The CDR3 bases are TGTGCCAGCAGTGAAGTACACGGACAGGCCCAAGAGACCCAGTACTTC. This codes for CASSEVHGQAQETQYF.

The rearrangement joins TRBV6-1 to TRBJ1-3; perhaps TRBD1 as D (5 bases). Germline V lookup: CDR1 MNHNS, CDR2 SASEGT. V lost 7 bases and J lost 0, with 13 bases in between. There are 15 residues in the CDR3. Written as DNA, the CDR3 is TGTGCCAGCATGGTTTCGACAGCCTCTGGAAACACCATATATTTT. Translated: CASMVSTASGNTIYF.

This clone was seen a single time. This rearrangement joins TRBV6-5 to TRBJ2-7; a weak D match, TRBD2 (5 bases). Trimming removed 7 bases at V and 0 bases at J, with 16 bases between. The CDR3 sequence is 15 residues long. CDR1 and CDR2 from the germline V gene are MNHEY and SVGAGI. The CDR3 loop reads CASKVGLLGSYEQYF. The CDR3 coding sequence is TGTGCCAGCAAGGTTGGACTTCTGGGCTCCTACGAGCAGTACTTC.

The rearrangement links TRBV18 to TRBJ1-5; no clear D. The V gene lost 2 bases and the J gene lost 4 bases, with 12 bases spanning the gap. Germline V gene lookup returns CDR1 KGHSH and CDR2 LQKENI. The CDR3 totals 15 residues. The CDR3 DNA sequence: TGTGCCAGCTCACCAGGCGGGGTAAGGAATCAGCCCCAGCATTTT. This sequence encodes CASSPGGVRNQPQHF.

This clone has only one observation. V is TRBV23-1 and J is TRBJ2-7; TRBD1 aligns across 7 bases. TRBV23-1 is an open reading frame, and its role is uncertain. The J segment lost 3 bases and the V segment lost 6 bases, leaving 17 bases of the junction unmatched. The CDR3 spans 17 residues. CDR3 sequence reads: CASRATKGQILNYEQYF. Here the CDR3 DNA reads TGCGCCAGCAGGGCTACTAAGGGACAGATCCTTAACTACGAGCAGTACTTC.

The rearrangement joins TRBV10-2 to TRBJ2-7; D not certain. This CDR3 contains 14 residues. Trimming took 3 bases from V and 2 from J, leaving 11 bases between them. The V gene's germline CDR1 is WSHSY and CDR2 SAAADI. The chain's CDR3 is CASSDEPSPYEQYF. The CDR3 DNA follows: TGCGCCAGCAGTGATGAGCCTTCGCCCTACGAGCAGTACTTC.

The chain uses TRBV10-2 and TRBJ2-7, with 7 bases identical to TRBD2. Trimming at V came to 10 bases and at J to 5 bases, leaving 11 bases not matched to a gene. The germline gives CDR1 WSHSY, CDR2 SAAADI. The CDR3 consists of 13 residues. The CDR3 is CATRDPRGNEQYF. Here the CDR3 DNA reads TGCGCCACCAGAGACCCGCGGGGGAACGAGCAGTACTTC.

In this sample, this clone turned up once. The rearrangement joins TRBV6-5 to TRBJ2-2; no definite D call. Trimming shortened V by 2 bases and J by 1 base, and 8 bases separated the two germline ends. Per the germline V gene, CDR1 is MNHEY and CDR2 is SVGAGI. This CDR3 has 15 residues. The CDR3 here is CASSYRGVNTGELFF. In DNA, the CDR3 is TGTGCCAGCAGTTACCGAGGCGTGAACACCGGGGAGCTGTTTTTT.

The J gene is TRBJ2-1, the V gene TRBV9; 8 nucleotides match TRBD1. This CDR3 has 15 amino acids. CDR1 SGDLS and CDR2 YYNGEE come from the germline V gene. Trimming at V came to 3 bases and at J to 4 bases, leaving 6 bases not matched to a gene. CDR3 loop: CASSDRDRQYNEQFF. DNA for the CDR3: TGTGCCAGCAGCGACAGGGACAGGCAGTACAATGAGCAGTTCTTC.

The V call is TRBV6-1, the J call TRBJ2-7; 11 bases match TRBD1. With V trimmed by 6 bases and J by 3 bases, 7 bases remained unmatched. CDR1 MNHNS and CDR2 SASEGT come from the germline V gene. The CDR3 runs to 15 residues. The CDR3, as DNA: TGTGCCAGCAGAGGGACAGGGGGTAGGAACTACGAGCAGTACTTC. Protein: CASRGTGGRNYEQYF.

The chain's CDR3 is CASSLAGGRNQETQYF. CDR3 DNA: TGTGCCAGCAGCTTAGCAGGGGGACGGAACCAAGAGACCCAGTACTTC. This sequence joins TRBV7-9 and TRBJ2-5; tentatively, D is TRBD1 (6 bases). CDR1 is SEHNR, CDR2 FQNEAQ, per germline (reference sequence). Trimming pared 0 bases from V and 0 bases from J, leaving 11 bases between. This CDR3 region has 16 residues.

CDR3 loop: CASSLPGTGVIEQYF. Here the CDR3 DNA reads TGTGCCAGCAGTTTACCCGGGACAGGAGTAATCGAGCAGTACTTC. The chain has TRBV7-2 and TRBJ2-7; 8 nucleotides align to TRBD1. With V trimmed by 6 bases and J by 6 bases, 13 bases remained unmatched. The CDR3 sequence is 15 residues long. The germline gives CDR1 SGHTA, CDR2 FQGNSA. Complete variable domain (other parts from reference TRBV7-2 and TRBJ2-7): GAGVSQSPSNKVTEKGKDVELRCDPISGHTALYWYRQSLGQGLEFLIYFQGNSAPDKSGLPSDRFSAERTGGSVSTLTIQRTQQEDSAVYLCASSLPGTGVIEQYFGPGTRLTVT.

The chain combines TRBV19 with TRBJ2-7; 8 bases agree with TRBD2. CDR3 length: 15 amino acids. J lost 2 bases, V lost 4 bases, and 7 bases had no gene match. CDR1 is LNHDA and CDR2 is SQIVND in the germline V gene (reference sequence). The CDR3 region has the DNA TGTGCCAGTAGTACTGGACTAGCCCGAACCTACGAGCAGTACTTC. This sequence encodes CASSTGLARTYEQYF.